This T cell receptor (beta chain) was documented in a study of blood T cell repertoires in COVID-19. As for the study in general: Samples representing acute and convalescent COVID-19 were sourced from the United States, Italy and Spain.

Per the authors' pipeline: Researchers report that nucleated cell counts were estimated from reference gene primer amplification. Sequencing used immunoSEQ multiplex PCR; TCRdb keeps in-frame clones, though not all of them. D and trimming were read from the DNA, whereas the V and J calls and clone size are those reported in that table. The sample has about 200,000 clones, 84% seen once. The CDR3 covers 15 residues. The V end lost 6 bases, the J end lost 1 base, and 13 bases lay between the germline ends. Per germline, CDR1 SNHLY and CDR2 FYNNEI. The receptor's source is a human donor in a cohort sampled during active COVID-19. Sequences were obtained from peripheral blood. The chain combines TRBV2 with TRBJ1-5; TRBD1 is a possible D gene (6 bases). The DNA of the CDR3 is TGTGCCAGCAGAATAGGGGGAGAGAGCAATCAGCCCCAGCATTTT. Translating it yields CASRIGGESNQPQHF.